There are a few counts of the clone carrying this T cell receptor (beta chain). Its specificity is not known. Germline V gene lookup returns CDR1 SGDLS and CDR2 YYNGEE. J gave up 6 bases and V 2 bases, and 4 bases lay outside the gene matches. The CDR3 runs to 14 residues. Libraries for TCRalpha and TCRbeta carried sample barcodes and unique molecular identifiers via 5'RACE. MiXCR, run by TCRdb on the 5' RACE reads, gives a single entry per CDR3 protein. The sample includes around 140,000 distinct CDR3 sequences, approximately 25% seen only once; the top ten take around 22%. The source of the sample is a study of T-cell memory formation after mild COVID-19. Findings and caveats of the study: Certain responding clones were present in pre-infection memory, suggesting participation of cross-reactive memory. The main location of contracting CD4+ clones was CM and EM, and that of contracting CD8+ clones was EMRA.

Material for sequencing was PBMCs or a T cell subset sorted from them (not recorded which). This chain uses TRBV9 with TRBJ2-2; 7 bases are a match to TRBD2. This sequence was found in an adult woman who had mild COVID-19 (a few samples of this study predate the infection). Cell type and time point are not known. The CDR3 DNA reads TGTGCCAGCAGCGTTTCGAGCGGGGCCGGGGAGCTGTTTTTT. This encodes CASSVSSGAGELFF.